This T cell receptor (beta chain) emerged from a study of T cell responses to AZD1222 COVID-19 vaccine (dated by TCRdb to the early 2020s). Concerning the study at large: A total of just over 230 trial participants underwent TCR sequencing, of whom around 210 had received two doses of AZD1222 and roughly 26 had received two doses of the MenACWY control vaccine. Trial participants were enrolled by age into 18-55, 56-69 and 70-plus year subgroups, with around 140, 26 and 57 TCR-sequenced participants respectively. Here is what the overall study found, with its caveats: The 56-69-year group was small, and its depth increase did not reach significance, likely because of low power. A significant rise in spike-specific TCR breadth and depth was observed after two AZD1222 doses relative to day 0 and relative to MenACWY recipients. Participants were mostly white British, with more females than males. The authors suggested clonal diversity may have been underestimated. Only five or six AZD1222 recipients were SARS-CoV-2 seropositive at baseline, limiting conclusions about previously exposed vaccinees. Vaccine-associated CD4 TCRs spanned the whole spike protein, with dominant responses in regions 160-218 and 743-854. Because no day 14 peak-response samples were available, repertoires were characterized only after the peak T cell response. Reportedly, almost half of the unique spike-specific TCRs recognized epitopes lying outside the regions that are mutated in the B.1.351 and B.1.1.7 variants.

The CDR3 regions of human TCRbeta chains were subjected to immunosequencing. The source study handled its data this way. Repertoire TCRs were matched against a reference library of SARS-CoV-2-specific TCRs generated with the MIRA antigen-specificity platform. Breadth meant the fraction of unique TCRs that were SARS-CoV-2-associated, whereas depth meant the fraction of total T cells that were SARS-CoV-2-associated. Using the MIRA data, each spike-specific TCR was assigned both to the spike region to which the TCR was reactive and to a CD4 or CD8 class. Log10-transformed breadth and depth values were compared by one-way ANOVA with Sidak's multiple comparisons tests. In its TCRdb copy, this immuneACCESS table keeps in-frame sequences only and misses some clones. Where compared with another copy, unresolved V genes explain less than half of these, and the others have no known cause. That table is the source of V, J and clone size, and D and trimming were worked out from the DNA. This sample holds about 150,000 clones; about 93% were observed only once. The ten largest clones add up to roughly 3.1% of the sample.

The time point label for this specimen denotes: about 28 days (+/-7) after the second vaccine dose. AZD1222 recipients whose second dose came at about 4 weeks and those whose second dose came at about 12 weeks were combined into one group, since spike-specific TCR depth and breadth did not differ between the two schedules. Samples from vaccinated people were obtained from the UK trials COV001 and COV002, which included a single-blind randomized controlled phase 2/3 trial of AZD1222 (ChAdOx1 nCoV-19) in healthy adults. Trial participant PBMC samples were collected at day 0 and day 28 after the second dose for TCRbeta chain sequencing. V is shortened by 0 bases, J by 5 bases, and the region joining them spans 7 bases. Taken from cysteine to phenylalanine, the CDR3 has 14 residues. Just the 42-base CDR3 DNA is kept, in frame starting at base 1. According to the germline V gene, CDR1 reads LGHNA and CDR2 reads YNFKEQ.

This clone was observed a single time. This receptor's antigen is unknown. No base quality values were provided; no much bigger clone lies one nucleotide off. The V and J segments used are TRBV4-2 and TRBJ2-2; the D gene identity is not certain. This TCR came from an adult who received the AZD1222 COVID-19 vaccine. Sample: peripheral blood, taken 28 days after the second AZD1222 dose. The nucleotide sequence reads TGTGCCAGCAGCCAAGAGGAAGGGACCGGGGAGCTGTTTTTT. It translates to CASSQEEGTGELFF.